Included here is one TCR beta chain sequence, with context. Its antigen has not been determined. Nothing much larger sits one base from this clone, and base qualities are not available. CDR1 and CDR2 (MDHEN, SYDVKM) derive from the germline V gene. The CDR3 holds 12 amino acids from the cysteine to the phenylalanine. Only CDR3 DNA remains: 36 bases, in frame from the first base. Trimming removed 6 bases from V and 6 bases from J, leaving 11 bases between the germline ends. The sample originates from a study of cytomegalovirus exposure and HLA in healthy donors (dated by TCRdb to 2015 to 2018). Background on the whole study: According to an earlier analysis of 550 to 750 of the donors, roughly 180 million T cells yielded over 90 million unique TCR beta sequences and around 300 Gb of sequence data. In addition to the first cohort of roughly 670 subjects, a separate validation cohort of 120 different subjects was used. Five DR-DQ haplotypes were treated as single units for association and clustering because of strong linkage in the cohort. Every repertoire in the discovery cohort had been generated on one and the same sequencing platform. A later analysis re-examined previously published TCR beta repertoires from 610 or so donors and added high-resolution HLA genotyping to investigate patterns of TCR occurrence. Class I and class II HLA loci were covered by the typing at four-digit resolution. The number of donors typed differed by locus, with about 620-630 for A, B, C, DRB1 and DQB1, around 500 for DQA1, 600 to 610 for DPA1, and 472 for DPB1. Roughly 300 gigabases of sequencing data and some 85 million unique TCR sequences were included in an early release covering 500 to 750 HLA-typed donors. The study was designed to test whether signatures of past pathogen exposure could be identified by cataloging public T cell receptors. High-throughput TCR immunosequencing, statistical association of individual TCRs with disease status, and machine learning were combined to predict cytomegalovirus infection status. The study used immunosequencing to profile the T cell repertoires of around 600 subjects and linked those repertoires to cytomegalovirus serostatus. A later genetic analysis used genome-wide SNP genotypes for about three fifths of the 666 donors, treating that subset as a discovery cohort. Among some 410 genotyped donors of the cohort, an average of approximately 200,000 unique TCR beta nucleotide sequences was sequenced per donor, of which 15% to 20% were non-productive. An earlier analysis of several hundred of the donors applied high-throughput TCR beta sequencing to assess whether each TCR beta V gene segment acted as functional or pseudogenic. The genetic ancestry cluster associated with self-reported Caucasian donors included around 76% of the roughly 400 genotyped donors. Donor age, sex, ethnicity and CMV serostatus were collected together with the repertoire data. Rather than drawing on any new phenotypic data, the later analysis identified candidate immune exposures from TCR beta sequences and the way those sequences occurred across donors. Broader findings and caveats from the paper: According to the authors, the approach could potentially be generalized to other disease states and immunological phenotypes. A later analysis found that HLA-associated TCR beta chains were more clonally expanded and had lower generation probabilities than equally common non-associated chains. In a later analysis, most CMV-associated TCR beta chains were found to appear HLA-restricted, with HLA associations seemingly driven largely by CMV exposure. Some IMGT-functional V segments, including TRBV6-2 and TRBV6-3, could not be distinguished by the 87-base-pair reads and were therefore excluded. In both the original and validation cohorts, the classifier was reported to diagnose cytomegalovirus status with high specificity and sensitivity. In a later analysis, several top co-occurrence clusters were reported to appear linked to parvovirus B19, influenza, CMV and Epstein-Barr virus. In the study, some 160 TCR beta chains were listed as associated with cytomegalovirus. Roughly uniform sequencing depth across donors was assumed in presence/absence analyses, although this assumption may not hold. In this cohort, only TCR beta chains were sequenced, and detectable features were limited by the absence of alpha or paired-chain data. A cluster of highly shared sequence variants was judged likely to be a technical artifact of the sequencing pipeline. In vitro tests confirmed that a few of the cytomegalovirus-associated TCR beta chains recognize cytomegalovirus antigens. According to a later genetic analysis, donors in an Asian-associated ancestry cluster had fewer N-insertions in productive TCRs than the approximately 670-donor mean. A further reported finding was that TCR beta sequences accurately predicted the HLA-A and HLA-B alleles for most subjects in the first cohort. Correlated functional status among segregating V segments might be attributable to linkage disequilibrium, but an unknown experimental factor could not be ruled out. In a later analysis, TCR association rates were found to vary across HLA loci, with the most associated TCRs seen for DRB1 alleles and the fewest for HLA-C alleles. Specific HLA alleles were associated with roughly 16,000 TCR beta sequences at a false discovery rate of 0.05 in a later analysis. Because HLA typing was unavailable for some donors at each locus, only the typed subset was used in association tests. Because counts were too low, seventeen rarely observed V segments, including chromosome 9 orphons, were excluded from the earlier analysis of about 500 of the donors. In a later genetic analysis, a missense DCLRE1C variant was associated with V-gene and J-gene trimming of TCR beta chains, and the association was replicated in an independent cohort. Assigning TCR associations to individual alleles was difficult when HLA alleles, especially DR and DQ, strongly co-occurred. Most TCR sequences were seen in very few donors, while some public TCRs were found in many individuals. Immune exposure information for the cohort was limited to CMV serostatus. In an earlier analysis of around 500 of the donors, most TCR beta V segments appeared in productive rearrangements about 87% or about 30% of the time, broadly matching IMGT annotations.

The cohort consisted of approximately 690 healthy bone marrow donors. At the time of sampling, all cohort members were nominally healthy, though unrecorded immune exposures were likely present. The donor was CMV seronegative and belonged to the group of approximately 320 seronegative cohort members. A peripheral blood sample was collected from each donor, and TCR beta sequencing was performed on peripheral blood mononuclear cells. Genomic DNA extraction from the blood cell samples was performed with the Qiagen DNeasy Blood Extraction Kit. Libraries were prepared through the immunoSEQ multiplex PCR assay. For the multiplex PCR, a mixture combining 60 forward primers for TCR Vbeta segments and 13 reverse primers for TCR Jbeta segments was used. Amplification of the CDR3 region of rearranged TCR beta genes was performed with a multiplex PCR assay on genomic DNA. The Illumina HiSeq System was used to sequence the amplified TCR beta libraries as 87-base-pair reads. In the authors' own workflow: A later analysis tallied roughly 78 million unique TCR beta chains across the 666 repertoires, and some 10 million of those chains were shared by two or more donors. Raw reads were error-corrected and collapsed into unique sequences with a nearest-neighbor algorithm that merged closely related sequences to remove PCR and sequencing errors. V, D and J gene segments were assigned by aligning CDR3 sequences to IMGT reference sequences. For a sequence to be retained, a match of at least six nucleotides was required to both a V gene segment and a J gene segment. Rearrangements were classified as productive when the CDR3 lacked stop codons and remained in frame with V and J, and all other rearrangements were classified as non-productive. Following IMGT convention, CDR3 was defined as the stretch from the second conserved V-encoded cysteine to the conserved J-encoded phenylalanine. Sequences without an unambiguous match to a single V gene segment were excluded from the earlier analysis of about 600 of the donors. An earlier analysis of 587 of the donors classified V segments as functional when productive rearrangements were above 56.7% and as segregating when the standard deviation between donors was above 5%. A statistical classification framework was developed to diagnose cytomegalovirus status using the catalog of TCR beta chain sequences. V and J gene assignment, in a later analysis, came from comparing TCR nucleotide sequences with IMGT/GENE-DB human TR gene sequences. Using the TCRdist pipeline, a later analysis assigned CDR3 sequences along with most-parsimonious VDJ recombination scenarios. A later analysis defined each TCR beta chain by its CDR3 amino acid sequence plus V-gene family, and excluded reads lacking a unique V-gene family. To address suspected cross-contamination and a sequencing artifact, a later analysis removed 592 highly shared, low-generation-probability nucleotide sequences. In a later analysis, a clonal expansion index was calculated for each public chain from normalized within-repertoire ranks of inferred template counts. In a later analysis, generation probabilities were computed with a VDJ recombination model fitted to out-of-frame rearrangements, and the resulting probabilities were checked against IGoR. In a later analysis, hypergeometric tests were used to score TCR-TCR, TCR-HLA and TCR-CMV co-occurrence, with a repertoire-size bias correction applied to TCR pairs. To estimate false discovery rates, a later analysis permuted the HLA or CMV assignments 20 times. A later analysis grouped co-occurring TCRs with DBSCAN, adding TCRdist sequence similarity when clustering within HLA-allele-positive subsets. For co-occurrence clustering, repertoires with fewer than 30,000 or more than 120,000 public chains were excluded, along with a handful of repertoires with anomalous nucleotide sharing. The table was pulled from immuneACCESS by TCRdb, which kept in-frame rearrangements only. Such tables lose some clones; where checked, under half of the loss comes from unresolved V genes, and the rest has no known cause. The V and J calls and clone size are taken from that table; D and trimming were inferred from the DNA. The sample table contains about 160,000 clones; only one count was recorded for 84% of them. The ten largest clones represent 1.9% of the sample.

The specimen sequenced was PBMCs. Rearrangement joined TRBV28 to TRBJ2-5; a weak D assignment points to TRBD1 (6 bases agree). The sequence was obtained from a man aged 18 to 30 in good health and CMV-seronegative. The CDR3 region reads CASSRTVQTQYF. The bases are TGTGCCAGCAGCAGGACAGTTCAGACCCAGTACTTC.